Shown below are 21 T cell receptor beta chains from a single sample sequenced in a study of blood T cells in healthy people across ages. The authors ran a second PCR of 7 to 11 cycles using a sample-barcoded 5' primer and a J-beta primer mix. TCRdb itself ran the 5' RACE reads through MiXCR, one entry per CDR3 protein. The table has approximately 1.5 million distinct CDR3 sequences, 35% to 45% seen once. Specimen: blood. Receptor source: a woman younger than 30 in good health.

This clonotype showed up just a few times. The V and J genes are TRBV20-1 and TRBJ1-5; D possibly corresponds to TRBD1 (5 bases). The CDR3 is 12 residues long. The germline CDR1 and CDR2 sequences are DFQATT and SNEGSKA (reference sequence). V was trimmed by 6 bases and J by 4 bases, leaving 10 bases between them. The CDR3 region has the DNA TGCAGTGCGATGGGGGGGAATCAGCCCCAGCATTTT. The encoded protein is CSAMGGNQPQHF.

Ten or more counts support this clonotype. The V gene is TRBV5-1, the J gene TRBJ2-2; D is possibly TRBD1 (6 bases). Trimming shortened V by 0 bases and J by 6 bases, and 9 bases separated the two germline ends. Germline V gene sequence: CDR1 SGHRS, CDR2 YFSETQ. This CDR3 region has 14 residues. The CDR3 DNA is TGCGCCAGCAGCTTGGCGGCAGGGGCCGGGGAGCTGTTTTTT. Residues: CASSLAAGAGELFF.

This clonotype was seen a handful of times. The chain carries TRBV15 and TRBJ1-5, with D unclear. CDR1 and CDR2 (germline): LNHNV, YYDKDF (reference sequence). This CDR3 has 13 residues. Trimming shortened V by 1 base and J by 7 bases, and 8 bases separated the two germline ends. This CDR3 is CATSRASGQPQHF. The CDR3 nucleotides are TGTGCCACCAGCAGAGCTAGCGGGCAGCCCCAGCATTTT.

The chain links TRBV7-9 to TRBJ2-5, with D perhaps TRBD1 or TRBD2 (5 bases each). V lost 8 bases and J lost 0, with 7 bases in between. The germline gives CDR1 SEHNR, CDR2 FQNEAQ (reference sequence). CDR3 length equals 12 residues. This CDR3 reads CASGDHQETQYF. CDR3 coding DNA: TGTGCCAGCGGGGACCACCAAGAGACCCAGTACTTC.

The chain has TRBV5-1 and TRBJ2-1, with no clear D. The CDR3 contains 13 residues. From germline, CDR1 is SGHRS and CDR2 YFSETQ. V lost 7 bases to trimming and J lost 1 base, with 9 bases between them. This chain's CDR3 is CASGVRSYNEQFF. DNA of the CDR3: TGCGCCAGCGGGGTCAGGTCCTACAATGAGCAGTTCTTC.

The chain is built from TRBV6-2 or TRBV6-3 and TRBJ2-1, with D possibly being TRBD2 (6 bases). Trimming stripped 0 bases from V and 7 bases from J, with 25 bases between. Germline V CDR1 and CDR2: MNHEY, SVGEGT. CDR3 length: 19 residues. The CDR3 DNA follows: TGTGCCAGCAGTTACTCGATGGTTGTGACGGGACTTGTTGATAATGAGCAGTTCTTC. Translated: CASSYSMVVTGLVDNEQFF.

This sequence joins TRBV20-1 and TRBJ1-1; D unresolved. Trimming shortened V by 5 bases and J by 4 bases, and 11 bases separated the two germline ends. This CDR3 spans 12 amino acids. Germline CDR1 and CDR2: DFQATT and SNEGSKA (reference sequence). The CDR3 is CSAPGWGTEAFF. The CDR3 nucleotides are TGCAGTGCTCCCGGATGGGGCACTGAAGCTTTCTTT.

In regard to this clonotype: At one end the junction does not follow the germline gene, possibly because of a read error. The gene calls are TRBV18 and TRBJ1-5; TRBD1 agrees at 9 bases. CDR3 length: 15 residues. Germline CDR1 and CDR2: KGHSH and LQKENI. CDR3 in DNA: TGTGCCAGCTCATCACAGGGGGCAGAGGATCAGCCCAAGCATTTT. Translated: CASSSQGAEDQPKHF.

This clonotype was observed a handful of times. This CDR3 reads CASSFGHGRKTQYF. Here the CDR3 DNA reads TGTGCCAGCAGCTTTGGACACGGACGTAAGACCCAGTACTTC. This sequence joins TRBV7-9 and TRBJ2-5, with TRBD1 as a possible D gene (5 bases). Germline V gene sequence: CDR1 SEHNR, CDR2 FQNEAQ (reference sequence). CDR3 length: 14 amino acids. Trimming removed 3 bases from V and 6 bases from J, with 14 bases in between.

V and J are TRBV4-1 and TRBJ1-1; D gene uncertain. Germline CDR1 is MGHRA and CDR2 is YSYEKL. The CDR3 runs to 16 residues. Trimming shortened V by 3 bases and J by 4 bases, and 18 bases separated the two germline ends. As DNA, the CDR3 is TGCGCCAGCAGCCACCGGGCGGCCCGATGGGGCACTGAAGCTTTCTTT. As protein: CASSHRAARWGTEAFF.

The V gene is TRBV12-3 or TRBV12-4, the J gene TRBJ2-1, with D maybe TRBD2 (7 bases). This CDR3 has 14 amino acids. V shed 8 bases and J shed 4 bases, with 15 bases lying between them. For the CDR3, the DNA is TGTGCCAGCTCAGAGGGGGGGCGATACAATGAGCAGTTCTTC. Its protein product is CASSEGGRYNEQFF.

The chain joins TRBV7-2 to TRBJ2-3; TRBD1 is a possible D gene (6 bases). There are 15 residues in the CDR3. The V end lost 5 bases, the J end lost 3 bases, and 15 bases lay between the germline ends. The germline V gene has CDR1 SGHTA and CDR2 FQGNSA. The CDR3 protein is CASSAQGVWTDTQYF. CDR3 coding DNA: TGTGCCAGCAGCGCACAGGGTGTGTGGACAGATACGCAGTATTTT. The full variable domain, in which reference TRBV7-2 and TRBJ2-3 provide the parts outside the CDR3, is GAGVSQSPSNKVTEKGKDVELRCDPISGHTALYWYRQSLGQGLEFLIYFQGNSAPDKSGLPSDRFSAERTGGSVSTLTIQRTQQEDSAVYLCASSAQGVWTDTQYFGPGTRLTVL.

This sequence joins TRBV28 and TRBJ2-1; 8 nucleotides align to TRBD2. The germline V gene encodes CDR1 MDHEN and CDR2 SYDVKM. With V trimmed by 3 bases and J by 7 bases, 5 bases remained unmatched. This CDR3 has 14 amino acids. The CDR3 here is CASSFAGGSNEQFF. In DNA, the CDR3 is TGTGCCAGCAGTTTTGCGGGAGGCTCGAATGAGCAGTTCTTC.

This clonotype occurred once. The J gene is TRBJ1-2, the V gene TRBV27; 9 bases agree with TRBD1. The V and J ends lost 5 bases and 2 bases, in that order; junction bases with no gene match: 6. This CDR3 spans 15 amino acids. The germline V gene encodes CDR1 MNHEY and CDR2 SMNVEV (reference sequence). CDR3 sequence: CASSDRGMINYGYTF. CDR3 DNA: TGTGCCAGCAGTGACAGGGGGATGATCAACTATGGCTACACCTTC.

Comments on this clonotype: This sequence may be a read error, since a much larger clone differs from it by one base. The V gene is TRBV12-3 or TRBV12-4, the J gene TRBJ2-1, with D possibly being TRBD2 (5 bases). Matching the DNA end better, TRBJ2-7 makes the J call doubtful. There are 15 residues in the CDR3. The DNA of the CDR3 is TGTGCCAGCAGTTTTGGAGGTCCCCCCTACAATGAGCAGTACTTC. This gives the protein CASSFGGPPYNEQYF.

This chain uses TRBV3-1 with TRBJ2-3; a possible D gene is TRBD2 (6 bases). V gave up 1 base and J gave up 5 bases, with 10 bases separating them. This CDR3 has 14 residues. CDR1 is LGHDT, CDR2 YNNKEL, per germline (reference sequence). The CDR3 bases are TGTGCCAGCAGCCAAGTTCAGCGGGTAGATACGCAGTATTTT. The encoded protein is CASSQVQRVDTQYF.

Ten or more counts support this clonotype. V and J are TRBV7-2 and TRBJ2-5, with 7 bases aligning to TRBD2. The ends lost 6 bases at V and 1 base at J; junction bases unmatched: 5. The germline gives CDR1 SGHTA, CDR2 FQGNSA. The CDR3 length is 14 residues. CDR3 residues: CASSFGGGQETQYF. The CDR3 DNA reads TGTGCCAGCAGTTTTGGGGGGGGCCAAGAGACCCAGTACTTC. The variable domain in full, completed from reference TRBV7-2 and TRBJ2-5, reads GAGVSQSPSNKVTEKGKDVELRCDPISGHTALYWYRQSLGQGLEFLIYFQGNSAPDKSGLPSDRFSAERTGGSVSTLTIQRTQQEDSAVYLCASSFGGGQETQYFGPGTRLLVL.

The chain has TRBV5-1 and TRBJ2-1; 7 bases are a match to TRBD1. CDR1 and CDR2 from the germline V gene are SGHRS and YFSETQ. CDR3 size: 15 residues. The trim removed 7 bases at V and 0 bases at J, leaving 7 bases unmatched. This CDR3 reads CASPGTDYSYNEQFF. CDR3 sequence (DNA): TGCGCCAGCCCTGGGACAGACTACTCCTACAATGAGCAGTTCTTC.

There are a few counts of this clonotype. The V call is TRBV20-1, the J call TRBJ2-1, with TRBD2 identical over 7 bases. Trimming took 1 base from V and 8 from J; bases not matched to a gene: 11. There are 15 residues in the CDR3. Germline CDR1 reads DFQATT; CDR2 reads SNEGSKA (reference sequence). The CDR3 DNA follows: TGCAGTGCTAGAGCCTCGGGAGGCGGTTTTGATGAGCAGTTCTTC. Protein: CSARASGGGFDEQFF.

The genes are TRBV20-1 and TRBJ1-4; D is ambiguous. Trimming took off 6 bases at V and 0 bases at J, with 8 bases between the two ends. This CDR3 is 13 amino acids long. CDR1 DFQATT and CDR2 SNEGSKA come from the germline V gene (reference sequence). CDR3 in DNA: TGCAGTGCGGCGCCTGCAACTAATGAAAAACTGTTTTTT. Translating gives CSAAPATNEKLFF.

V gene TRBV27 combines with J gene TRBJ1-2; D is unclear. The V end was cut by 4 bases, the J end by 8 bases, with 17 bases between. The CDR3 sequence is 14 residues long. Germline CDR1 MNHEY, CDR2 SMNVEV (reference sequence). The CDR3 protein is CASSYSLGSDGYTF. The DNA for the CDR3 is TGTGCCAGCAGTTACAGCCTAGGCAGCGACGGCTACACCTTC.